Listed here is a single TCR beta chain. This sample was included in a study of blood T cell repertoires in COVID-19. The ends lost 4 bases at V and 8 bases at J; junction bases unmatched: 12. This CDR3 has 18 residues. From germline, CDR1 is LNHDA and CDR2 SQIVND (reference sequence). Original methodology: Amplification with reference gene primers provided the estimates of nucleated cell counts. Assay used: immunoSEQ multiplex PCR; TCRdb lists only in-frame clones, some missing. V, J and clone size are taken as reported in that table, and D and trimming were inferred from the DNA itself. The sample consists of under 200,000 clones, around 82% of them appearing once.

The rearrangement links TRBV19 to TRBJ2-1; 15 bases line up with TRBD2. The origin of this receptor is a woman aged 60 to 75 with acute COVID-19. The specimen was PBMCs or T cells enriched from blood (not recorded which). The CDR3 region is CASSRTSGGASAGHEQFF. DNA of the CDR3: TGTGCCAGTAGTAGGACTAGCGGGGGGGCCAGCGCTGGCCATGAGCAGTTCTTC.